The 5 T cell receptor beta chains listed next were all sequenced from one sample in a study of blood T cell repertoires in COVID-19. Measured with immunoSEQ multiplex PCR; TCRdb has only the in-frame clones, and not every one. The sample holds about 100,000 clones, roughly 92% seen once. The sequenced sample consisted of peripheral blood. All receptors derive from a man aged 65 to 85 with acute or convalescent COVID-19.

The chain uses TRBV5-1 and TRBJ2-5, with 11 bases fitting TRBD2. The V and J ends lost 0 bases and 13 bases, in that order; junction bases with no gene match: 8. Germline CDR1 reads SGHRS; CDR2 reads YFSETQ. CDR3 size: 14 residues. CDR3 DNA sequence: TGCGCCAGCAGCTTGGATATAGCGGGGGGGGCCCCGTACTTC. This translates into CASSLDIAGGAPYF. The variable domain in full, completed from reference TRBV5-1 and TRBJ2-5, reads KAGVTQTPRYLIKTRGQQVTLSCSPISGHRSVSWYQQTPGQGLQFLFEYFSETQRNKGNFPGRFSGRQFSNSRSEMNVSTLELGDSALYLCASSLDIAGGAPYFGPGTRLLVL.

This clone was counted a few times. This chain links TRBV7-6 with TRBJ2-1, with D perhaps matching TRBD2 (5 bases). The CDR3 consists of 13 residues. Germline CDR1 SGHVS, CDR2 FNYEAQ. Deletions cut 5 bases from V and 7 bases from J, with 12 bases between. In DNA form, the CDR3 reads TGTGCCAGCAGCCCCAACCCGGGAAATGAGCAGTTCTTC. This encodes CASSPNPGNEQFF.

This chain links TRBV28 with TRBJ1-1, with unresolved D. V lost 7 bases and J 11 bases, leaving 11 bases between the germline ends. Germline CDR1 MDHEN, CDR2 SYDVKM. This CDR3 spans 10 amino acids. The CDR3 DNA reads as TGTGCCAGCACTCATAAACGGGCTTTCTTT. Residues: CASTHKRAFF.

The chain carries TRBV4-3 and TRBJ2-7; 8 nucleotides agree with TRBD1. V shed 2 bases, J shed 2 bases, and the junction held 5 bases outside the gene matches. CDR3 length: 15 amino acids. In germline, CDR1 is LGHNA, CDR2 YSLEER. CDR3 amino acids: CASSQNSGGAYEQYF. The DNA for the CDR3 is TGCGCCAGCAGCCAAAACTCAGGGGGCGCCTACGAGCAGTACTTC.

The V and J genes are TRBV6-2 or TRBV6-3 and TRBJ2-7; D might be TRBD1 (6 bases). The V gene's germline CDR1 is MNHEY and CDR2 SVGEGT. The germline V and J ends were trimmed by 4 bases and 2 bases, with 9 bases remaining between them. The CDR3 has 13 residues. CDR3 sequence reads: CASSFTGTYEQYF. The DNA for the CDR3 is TGTGCCAGCAGTTTCACAGGGACCTACGAGCAGTACTTC.